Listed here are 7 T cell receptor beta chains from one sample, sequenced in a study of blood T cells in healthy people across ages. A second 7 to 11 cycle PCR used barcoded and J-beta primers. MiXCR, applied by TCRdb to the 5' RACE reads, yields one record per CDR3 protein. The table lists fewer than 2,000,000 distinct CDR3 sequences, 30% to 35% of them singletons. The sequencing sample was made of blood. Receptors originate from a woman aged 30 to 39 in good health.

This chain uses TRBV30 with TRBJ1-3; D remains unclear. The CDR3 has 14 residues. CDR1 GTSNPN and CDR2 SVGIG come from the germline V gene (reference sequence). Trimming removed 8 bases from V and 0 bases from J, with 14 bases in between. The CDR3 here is CATQDRSSGNTIYF. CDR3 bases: TGTGCCACCCAAGACCGGAGCTCTGGAAACACCATATATTTT.

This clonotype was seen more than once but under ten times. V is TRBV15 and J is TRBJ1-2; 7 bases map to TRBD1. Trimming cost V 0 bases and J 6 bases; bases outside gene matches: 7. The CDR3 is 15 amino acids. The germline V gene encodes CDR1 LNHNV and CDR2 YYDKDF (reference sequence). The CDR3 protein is CATSRDDREGNGYTF. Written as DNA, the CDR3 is TGTGCCACCAGCAGAGACGACAGGGAGGGAAATGGCTACACCTTC.

The CDR3 spells CASSREGAEQYF. The CDR3, as DNA: TGTGCCAGCAGCCGAGAGGGGGCCGAGCAGTACTTC. The V call is TRBV7-6, the J call TRBJ2-7; 7 bases agree with TRBD1. J lost 6 bases, V lost 5 bases, and 4 bases had no gene match. The germline CDR1 and CDR2 sequences are SGHVS and FNYEAQ. This CDR3 has 12 amino acids. Supplemented by reference TRBV7-6 and TRBJ2-7, the full variable domain reads GAGVSQSPRYKVTKRGQDVALRCDPISGHVSLYWYRQALGQGPEFLTYFNYEAQQDKSGLPNDRFSAERPEGSISTLTIQRTEQRDSAMYRCASSREGAEQYFGPGTRLTVT.

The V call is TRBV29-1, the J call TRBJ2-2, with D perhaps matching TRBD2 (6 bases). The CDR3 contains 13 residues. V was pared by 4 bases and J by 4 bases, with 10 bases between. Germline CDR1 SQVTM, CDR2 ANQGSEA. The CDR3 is CSVAGEPTGELFF. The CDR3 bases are TGCAGCGTTGCGGGGGAGCCCACCGGGGAGCTGTTTTTT.

The CDR3 spells CASSVVAGSGYTF. CDR3 nucleotide sequence: TGTGCCAGCAGTGTGGTGGCAGGTAGTGGCTACACCTTC. This chain connects TRBV2 to TRBJ1-2; D uncertain. Germline V gene data show CDR1 as SNHLY and CDR2 as FYNNEI. This CDR3 has 13 residues. V lost 4 bases to trimming and J lost 7 bases, with 13 bases between them. The full variable domain, rest sourced from reference TRBV2 and TRBJ1-2, is EPEVTQTPSHQVTQMGQEVILRCVPISNHLYFYWYRQILGQKVEFLVSFYNNEISEKSEIFDDQFSVERPDGSNFTLKIRSTKLEDSAMYFCASSVVAGSGYTFGSGTRLTVV.

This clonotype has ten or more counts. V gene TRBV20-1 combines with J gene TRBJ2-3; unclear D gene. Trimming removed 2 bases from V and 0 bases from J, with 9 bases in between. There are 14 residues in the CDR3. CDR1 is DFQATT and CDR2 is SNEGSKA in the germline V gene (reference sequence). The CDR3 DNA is TGCAGTGCTAGAATCTCGGACAGCACAGATACGCAGTATTTT. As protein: CSARISDSTDTQYF.

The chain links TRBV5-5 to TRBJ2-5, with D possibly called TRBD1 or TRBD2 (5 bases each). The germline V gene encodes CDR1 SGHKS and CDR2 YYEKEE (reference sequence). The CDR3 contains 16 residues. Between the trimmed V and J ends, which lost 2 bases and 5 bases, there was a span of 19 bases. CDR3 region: CASSLSGRQKVETQYF. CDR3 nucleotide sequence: TGTGCCAGCAGCTTATCAGGGAGACAGAAGGTTGAGACCCAGTACTTC.